This T cell receptor (beta chain) was found in a study of blood T cell repertoires in COVID-19 (dated by TCRdb to 2018 to 2020). Study-level background: The collaborator samples originated in the United States, Italy and Spain and spanned the acute and convalescent phases of COVID-19. The material from the prospective study consisted of cDNA or gDNA derived from T cells, B-cell-depleted T cells, or PBMCs. Subjects who had been exposed to COVID-19, were actively infected with it, or had recovered from it provided the deeply sampled blood TCRbeta repertoires that made up the dataset. The repertoires were made available in a free public database intended to serve as a resource for research on the immune response to SARS-CoV-2. Samples came from the ongoing ImmuneRACE study (first 160 participants) plus 1,254 subjects from 6 global collaborators. The sample metadata nearly always contained a de-identified subject ID, COVID-19 status, age in years and sex. Where HLA class I and class II types were available, the types were taken from metadata supplied by the sample provider, not from assay-based typing.

The immunoSEQ Assay, a bias-controlled multiplex PCR, was used to amplify TCRbeta CDR3 regions from genomic DNA. In the original analysis: Nucleated cell counts per sample were estimated from amplification of reference gene primers within the assay. Sequence reads were collapsed and filtered to measure the absolute abundance of every unique TCRbeta CDR3 rearrangement. For each sample, productive Simpson clonality was calculated as the square root of Simpson's diversity index across productive rearrangements. TCRdb took over this immuneACCESS table, retaining in-frame rearrangements with V and J assigned. Such tables are incomplete; in checked studies, under half of the missing clones stem from an unresolved V gene, and the remainder is unexplained. V, J and clone size are those of that table, while D and trimming were read from the DNA. This sample lists about 46,000 clones; about 90% were detected once. The top ten hold about 15% of the sample.

Comment on this clone: The target of this receptor is not known. It has no much larger one-base neighbor in the sample; base qualities were not kept.

Broad study findings and their caveats: Clinical and demographic metadata were provided uncurated, with the amount varying by source and participant.

The collaborating institutions used their own protocols to collect whole blood in K2EDTA tubes. Collaborator samples were shipped for TCRbeta analysis as frozen whole blood, isolated PBMCs, or DNA extracted from either sample type. The clonotype comes from a human donor in a cohort sampled during active COVID-19. Sequencing used peripheral blood.

The CDR3 protein is CASSLRADSFYGYTF. The nucleotide sequence is given as TGTGCCAGCAGTTTAAGGGCGGACAGTTTCTATGGCTACACCTTC. The chain was built from TRBV27 and TRBJ1-2; 6 matching bases give a weak D call of TRBD1. CDR1 and CDR2 (MNHEY, SMNVEV) derive from the germline V gene (reference sequence). Measured from the cysteine to the phenylalanine, the CDR3 is 15 residues long. Solely the CDR3 DNA is kept, with 45 bases framed from the first base. V is shortened by 2 bases, J by 4 bases, and the region joining them spans 14 bases.